The 3 T cell receptor beta chains below were found in one sample sequenced in a study of blood T cell repertoires in COVID-19. Sequenced by immunoSEQ multiplex PCR; TCRdb stores in-frame clones only, minus some. The sample contains about 300,000 clones, around 86% of which appear only once. Sequencing used PBMCs or T cells enriched from blood (not recorded which). The receptor source for this set is a man aged 55 to 69 who had recovered from COVID-19.

The chain carries TRBV11-1 and TRBJ2-7; the D gene is possibly TRBD1 (6 bases). The CDR3 loop spans 13 amino acids. V dropped 5 bases and J dropped 6 bases, with 14 bases sitting between them. Germline V gene data show CDR1 as SGHAT and CDR2 as FQDESV (reference sequence). CDR3 nucleotides: TGTGCCAGCAGCACCCAACAGGGTCCCGAGCAGTACTTC. Translated: CASSTQQGPEQYF.

This chain links TRBV24-1 with TRBJ1-1; 8 nucleotides agree with TRBD1. Looked up from germline, CDR1 is KGHDR and CDR2 is SFDVKD. The CDR3 runs to 15 residues. V was clipped by 2 bases and J by 2 bases; unmatched bases: 3. CDR3 nucleotides: TGTGCCACCAGTGATTCCGGGACAGGCAACACTGAAGCTTTCTTT. It codes for CATSDSGTGNTEAFF.

This clone was recorded only once. In DNA, the CDR3 is TGTGCCAGCAGACCTACTAGCGGGGACTTCAATGAGCAGTTCTTC. It yields the protein CASRPTSGDFNEQFF. V is TRBV7-2 and J is TRBJ2-1; 10 bases are a match to TRBD2. Germline V gene data show CDR1 as SGHTA and CDR2 as FQGNSA. V lost 6 bases and J lost 6; bases outside the gene matches: 8. This CDR3 is built from 15 residues. The variable domain in full, with the rest retrieved from reference TRBV7-2 and TRBJ2-1, is GAGVSQSPSNKVTEKGKDVELRCDPISGHTALYWYRQSLGQGLEFLIYFQGNSAPDKSGLPSDRFSAERTGGSVSTLTIQRTQQEDSAVYLCASRPTSGDFNEQFFGPGTRLTVL.